The 11 T cell receptor beta chains presented below share a single source sample, sequenced in a study of blood T cells in healthy people across ages. A second PCR of roughly 6 to 12 cycles used a sample-barcoded 5' primer and a J-beta primer mix. TCRdb passed the 5' RACE reads through MiXCR, listing each CDR3 protein once. This table has about 1.8 million distinct CDR3 sequences, about 50% appearing once. Sequencing was done on a sample of blood. The source of these receptors is a woman aged 40-49 years in good health.

The V and J genes are TRBV12-3 or TRBV12-4 and TRBJ1-6; no firm D call. Trimming shortened V by 5 bases and J by 9 bases, and 20 bases separated the two germline ends. This CDR3 has 16 residues. CDR3 loop: CASSHDSGSPSSPLHF. The DNA of the CDR3 is TGTGCCAGCAGTCACGACTCCGGGTCGCCAAGTTCACCCCTCCACTTT.

The chain uses TRBV7-2 and TRBJ2-5, with TRBD1 matching over 7 bases. Per the germline V gene, CDR1 is SGHTA and CDR2 is FQGNSA. The CDR3 covers 13 residues. Trimming at V came to 8 bases and at J to 0 bases, leaving 3 bases not matched to a gene. The CDR3 sequence is CASYRGNQETQYF. CDR3 in DNA: TGTGCCAGCTACAGGGGAAACCAAGAGACCCAGTACTTC.

This clonotype was seen more than once but under ten times. The rearrangement links TRBV12-3 or TRBV12-4 to TRBJ1-5; no reliable D call. This CDR3 has 19 residues. Trimming took off 3 bases at V and 0 bases at J, with 21 bases between the two ends. CDR3 sequence reads: CASSFILAGQADSNQPQHF. The CDR3 DNA follows: TGTGCCAGCAGTTTCATCCTGGCAGGTCAAGCAGATAGCAATCAGCCCCAGCATTTT.

The V gene is TRBV25-1, the J gene TRBJ2-1; no clear D. V dropped 2 bases and J dropped 11 bases, with 7 bases sitting between them. In germline, CDR1 is MGHDK, CDR2 SYGVNS. This CDR3 has 11 amino acids. The CDR3 DNA reads TGTGCCAGCAGTGAAGATCCTAAGCAGTTCTTC. It specifies CASSEDPKQFF.

This clonotype has only a few counts. In DNA, the CDR3 is TGCGCCAGCAGCTTGGGATATGCGGGGGGCACAGATACGCAGTATTTT. Translated: CASSLGYAGGTDTQYF. The rearrangement links TRBV5-1 to TRBJ2-3; 7 nucleotides agree with TRBD2. This CDR3 has 16 amino acids. The V and J ends lost 0 bases and 1 base, in that order; junction bases with no gene match: 5. The germline V gene has CDR1 SGHRS and CDR2 YFSETQ.

The chain's CDR3 is CASRQGGANYGYTF. In nucleotides, the CDR3 is TGTGCCAGCAGGCAGGGAGGAGCTAACTATGGCTACACCTTC. The genes are TRBV27 and TRBJ1-2, with D possibly TRBD1 on 5 matching bases. Trimming shortened V by 6 bases and J by 0 bases, and 11 bases separated the two germline ends. Per germline, CDR1 MNHEY and CDR2 SMNVEV (reference sequence). CDR3 length: 14 residues.

J is TRBJ2-3 and V is TRBV7-2; a possible D gene is TRBD2 (6 bases). Looked up from germline, CDR1 is SGHTA and CDR2 is FQGNSA. The CDR3 length is 16 residues. The V gene lost 5 bases and the J gene lost 5 bases, with 20 bases spanning the gap. CDR3 in DNA: TGTGCCAGCAGCAGACCTACAGCGGGTTCATTAGATACGCAGTATTTT. Its translation: CASSRPTAGSLDTQYF.

The chain combines TRBV6-2 or TRBV6-3 with TRBJ2-1; 12 bases agree with TRBD2. CDR3 length: 19 amino acids. Germline V CDR1 and CDR2: MNHEY, SVGEGT. With V trimmed by 2 bases and J by 1 base, 9 bases remained unmatched. The DNA for the CDR3 is TGTGCCAGCAGTTACAATCTAGCGGGGGGGCTGGGGTCCTACAATGAGCAGTTCTTC. This gives the protein CASSYNLAGGLGSYNEQFF.

The rearrangement joins TRBV20-1 to TRBJ1-2, with D uncertain. There are 13 residues in the CDR3. V was cut by 1 base and J by 2 bases, with 8 bases left in between. Germline CDR1 reads DFQATT; CDR2 reads SNEGSKA (reference sequence). The CDR3 reads CSARADRNYGYTF. Written as DNA, the CDR3 is TGCAGTGCTAGAGCGGATAGAAACTATGGCTACACCTTC.

This clonotype appeared a few times. The rearrangement joins TRBV2 to TRBJ2-7; unclear D gene. The V and J ends lost 2 bases and 7 bases respectively, with 6 bases between them. Germline CDR1 and CDR2: SNHLY and FYNNEI. The CDR3 consists of 11 residues. The CDR3 DNA is TGTGCCAGCAGTGAATTCGCTGAGCAGTACTTC. Its protein is CASSEFAEQYF.

V usage is TRBV20-1 and J usage is TRBJ1-2; D is uncertain. Germline lookup yields CDR1 DFQATT and CDR2 SNEGSKA (reference sequence). The CDR3 is 10 amino acids. With 1 base removed from V and 8 bases from J, the gap between germline ends came to 5 bases. In DNA, the CDR3 is TGCAGTGCTAGAGTAAAGGGCTACACCTTC. As protein: CSARVKGYTF.